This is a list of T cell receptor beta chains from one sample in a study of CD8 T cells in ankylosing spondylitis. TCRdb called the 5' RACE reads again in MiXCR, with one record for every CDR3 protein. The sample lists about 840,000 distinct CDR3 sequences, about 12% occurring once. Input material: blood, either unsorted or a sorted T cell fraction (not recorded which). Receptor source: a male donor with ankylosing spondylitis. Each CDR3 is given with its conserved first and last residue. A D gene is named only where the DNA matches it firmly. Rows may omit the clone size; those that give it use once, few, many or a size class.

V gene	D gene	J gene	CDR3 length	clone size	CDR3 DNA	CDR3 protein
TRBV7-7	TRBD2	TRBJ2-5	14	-	TGTGCTAGCAGCTCCTTATCCGGGAGGGGGACCCAGTACTTC	CASSSLSGRGTQYF
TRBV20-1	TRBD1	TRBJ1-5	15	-	TGCAGTGCAACCACTCGGACAGGCGAGGATCAGCCCCAGCATTTT	CSATTRTGEDQPQHF
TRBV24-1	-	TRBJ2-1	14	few	TGTGCCACCAGTGATGATGTCCGGCGCAATGAGCAGTTCTTC	CATSDDVRRNEQFF
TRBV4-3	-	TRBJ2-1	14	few	TGCGCCAGCAGCCAACGGCCCTACGACAATGAGCAGTTCTTC	CASSQRPYDNEQFF
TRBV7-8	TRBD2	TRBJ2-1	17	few	TGTGCCAGCAGCGGCGGACTAGCGGGAACCCTCTACAATGAGCAGTTCTTC	CASSGGLAGTLYNEQFF
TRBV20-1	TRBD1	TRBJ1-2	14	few	TGCAGTGCTAGCCTGACAGGGCCTAGCTATGGCTACACCTTC	CSASLTGPSYGYTF
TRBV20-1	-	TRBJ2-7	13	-	TGCAGTGCTAGTCGTGGGGGAGTCTACGAGCAGTACTTC	CSASRGGVYEQYF
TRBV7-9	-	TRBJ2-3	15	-	TGTGCCAGCAGCTCACCACTAGGGAGCACAGATACGCAGTATTTT	CASSSPLGSTDTQYF
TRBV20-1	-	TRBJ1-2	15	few	TGCAGTGCTAGAAATCCCGAGGGGGGGAACTATGGCTACACCTTC	CSARNPEGGNYGYTF
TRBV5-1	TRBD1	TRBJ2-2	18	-	TGCGCCAGCAGCTCCTCGACAGGGGGCGCGATGTTCGCCGGGGAGCTGTTTTTT	CASSSSTGGAMFAGELFF
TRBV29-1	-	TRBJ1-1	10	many	TGCAGCGTTTCGGACGGTGAAGCTTTCTTT	CSVSDGEAFF
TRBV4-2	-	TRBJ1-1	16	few	TGTGCCAGCAGCCAAGGGCGGGGGCCGGAGGACACTGAAGCTTTCTTT	CASSQGRGPEDTEAFF
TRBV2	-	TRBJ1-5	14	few	TGTGCCAGCAGTGGCGGGCGGCTCAATCAGCCCCAGCATTTT	CASSGGRLNQPQHF
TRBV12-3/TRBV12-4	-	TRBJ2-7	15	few	TGTGCCAGCAGTTTTATCCCTAACAGGGTGACCGAGCAGTACTTC	CASSFIPNRVTEQYF
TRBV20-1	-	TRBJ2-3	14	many	TGCAGTGCTTGCTACGCGGGATTCACAGATACGCAGTATTTT	CSACYAGFTDTQYF
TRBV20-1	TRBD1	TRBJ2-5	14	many	TGCAGTGCTACGGGACAGGGGAGAAGAGAGACCCAGTACTTC	CSATGQGRRETQYF
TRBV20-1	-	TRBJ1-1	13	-	TGCAGTGCCACGGACACCCGCGGGACTGAAGCTTTCTTT	CSATDTRGTEAFF
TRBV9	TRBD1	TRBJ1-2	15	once	TGTGCCAGCAGTTATTACCAGGGGGCAGGGTATGGCTACACCTTC	CASSYYQGAGYGYTF
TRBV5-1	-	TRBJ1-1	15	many	TGCGCCAGCAGTCTAATGGGACCGAAGAACACTGAAGCTTTCTTT	CASSLMGPKNTEAFF
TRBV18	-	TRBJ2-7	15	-	TGTGCCAGCTCGCCACCTGGGGGCACGGCCTACGAGCAGTACTTC	CASSPPGGTAYEQYF
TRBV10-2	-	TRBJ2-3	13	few	TGCGCCAGCAGTGAGTCCCGCCAAGATACGCAGTATTTT	CASSESRQDTQYF
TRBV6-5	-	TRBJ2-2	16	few	TGTGCCAGCAGCTATTGGGTGACTAAATGGGACGGGGAGCTGTTTTTT	CASSYWVTKWDGELFF
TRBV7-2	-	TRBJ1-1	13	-	TGTGCCAGCAGCTCCCAGACAGGCGGAGTGGCTTTCTTT	CASSSQTGGVAFF
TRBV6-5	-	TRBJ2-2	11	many	TGTGCCAGCAGACGGACCGGGGAGCTGTTTTTT	CASRRTGELFF
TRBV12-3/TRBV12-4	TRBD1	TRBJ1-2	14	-	TGTGCCAGCAGACCGGGACAGACCTACTATGGCTACACCTTC	CASRPGQTYYGYTF
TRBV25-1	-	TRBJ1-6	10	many	TGTGCCTCCGGCGGGTCTCCCCTCCACTTT	CASGGSPLHF
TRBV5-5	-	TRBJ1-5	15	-	TGTGCCAGCAGCTTTAATTCTCTGAATACTGAGCCCCAGCATTTT	CASSFNSLNTEPQHF
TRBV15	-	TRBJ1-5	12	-	TGTGCCACCAGCAGGGCCGGGGAGGCCCAGCATTTT	CATSRAGEAQHF
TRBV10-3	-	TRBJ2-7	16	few	TGTGCCATCAGTGAATCCGCGACAGGACGGTCCTACGAGCAGTACTTC	CAISESATGRSYEQYF
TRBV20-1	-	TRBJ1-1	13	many	TGCAGTGCTGCTACCGGGATGAACACTGAAGCTTTCTTT	CSAATGMNTEAFF
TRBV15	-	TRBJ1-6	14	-	TGTGCCACCAGCAGAGGGGGAGGGTTAGCACCCCTCCACTTT	CATSRGGGLAPLHF
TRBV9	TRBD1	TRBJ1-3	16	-	TGTGCCAGCAGCGAGGACAGGGACTTCTCTGGAAACACCATATATTTT	CASSEDRDFSGNTIYF
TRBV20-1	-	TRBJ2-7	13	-	TGCAGTGCCACAGGCCTTCACATCTACGAGCAGTACTTC	CSATGLHIYEQYF
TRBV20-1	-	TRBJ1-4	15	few	TGCAGTGCTAGAGTGAATGGGCAGGGTAGCGAAAAACTGTTTTTT	CSARVNGQGSEKLFF
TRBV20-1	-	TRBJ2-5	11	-	TGCAGTTCCCGGGGCTGGGAGACCCAGTACTTC	CSSRGWETQYF
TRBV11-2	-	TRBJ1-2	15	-	TGTGCCAGCAGCGCCTCTCCCGGGACAAACTATGGCTACACCTTC	CASSASPGTNYGYTF
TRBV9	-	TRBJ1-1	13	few	TGTGCCAGCAGCGCGGACGGCTACACTGAAGCTTTCTTT	CASSADGYTEAFF
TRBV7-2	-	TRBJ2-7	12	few	TGTGCCAGCAGCCCCCGGGACCGCCAGCAGTACTTC	CASSPRDRQQYF
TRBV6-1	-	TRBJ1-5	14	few	TGTGCCAGCAGTGAAAGTCTCAAGGTATGGCCCCAGCATTTT	CASSESLKVWPQHF
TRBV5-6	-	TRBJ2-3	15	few	TGTGCCAGCAGCCAGCGGCGGAGGCTGACAGATACGCAGTATTTT	CASSQRRRLTDTQYF
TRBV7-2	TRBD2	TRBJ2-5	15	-	TGTGCCAGCAGCCCGGGGAGCGGGAGGGAAGATACCCAGTACTTC	CASSPGSGREDTQYF
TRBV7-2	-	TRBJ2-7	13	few	TGTGCCAGCAGCCTGGGCCCCCCTAACGAGCAGTACTTC	CASSLGPPNEQYF
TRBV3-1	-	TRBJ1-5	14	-	TGTGCCAGCAGCCAAGATTGGAGGGATCAGCCCCAGCATTTT	CASSQDWRDQPQHF
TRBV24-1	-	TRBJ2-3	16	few	TGTGCCACCAGTGATGGGACTTACCGTTGGACAGATACGCAGTATTTT	CATSDGTYRWTDTQYF
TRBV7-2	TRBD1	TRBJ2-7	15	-	TGTGCCAGCAGACGCTCCGGGACAGGGGTCTACGAGCAGTACTTC	CASRRSGTGVYEQYF